The rows below give T cell receptor beta chains drawn from one sample of a study of blood T cell repertoires in COVID-19. Method: immunoSEQ multiplex PCR; TCRdb's copy keeps in-frame clones and lacks some. The sample has 95,000 to 120,000 clones, roughly 80% seen once; the top ten hold roughly 1.4%. Sequenced: peripheral blood. The origin of the receptors is a man aged 45 to 65 with acute or convalescent COVID-19. Both conserved end residues are part of each CDR3. The D gene is left open where the match is weak. Size is stated for part of the rows, as once, few or many counts, or as a class when the clone is expanded.

size: .; D: TRBD2; J: TRBJ2-3; V: TRBV2; DNA: TGTGCCAGCAGTGAAGGGGTAGCGGGGGGCCAAACAGATACGCAGTATTTT; CDR3: CASSEGVAGGQTDTQYF
size: .; D: TRBD1; J: TRBJ1-2; V: TRBV29-1; DNA: TGCAGCGTTTGGGGACAGTTTAACTATGGCTACACCTTC; CDR3: CSVWGQFNYGYTF
size: few; D: .; J: TRBJ2-7; V: TRBV2; DNA: TGTGCCAGCAGTGAAGCGGCTGGCGGCCTCTCCTACGAGCAGTACTTC; CDR3: CASSEAAGGLSYEQYF
size: .; D: .; J: TRBJ1-2; V: TRBV11-2; DNA: TGTGCCAGCAGCTTAGTTGGCGGGGACTATGGCTACACCTTC; CDR3: CASSLVGGDYGYTF
size: .; D: TRBD1; J: TRBJ1-2; V: TRBV5-4; DNA: TGTGCCAGCAGCTTGGCGGGACAGGGGGGCTATGGCTACACCTTC; CDR3: CASSLAGQGGYGYTF
size: .; D: TRBD1; J: TRBJ1-1; V: TRBV19; DNA: TGTGCCAGTTGCCGGGACAGGGGGTCTAGGGCTTTCTTT; CDR3: CASCRDRGSRAFF
size: medium-sized; D: TRBD1; J: TRBJ1-4; V: TRBV5-1; DNA: TGCGCCAGCAGCTTGGGACAGGGAGGCTTGGAAAAACTGTTTTTT; CDR3: CASSLGQGGLEKLFF
size: .; D: .; J: TRBJ2-3; V: TRBV3-1/TRBV3-2; DNA: TGTGCCAGCAGCCAGCGGGGGCCCCGGGATACGCAGTATTTT; CDR3: CASSQRGPRDTQYF
size: .; D: TRBD2; J: TRBJ2-3; V: TRBV6-1; DNA: TGTGCCAGCAGTGCGGGACTAGCGGGGGGGCTCGACACAGATACGCAGTATTTT; CDR3: CASSAGLAGGLDTDTQYF
size: .; D: .; J: TRBJ1-4; V: TRBV5-1; DNA: TGCGCCAGCAGCTTGGCAGGCACCGATGAAAAACTGTTTTTT; CDR3: CASSLAGTDEKLFF
size: .; D: TRBD2; J: TRBJ2-1; V: TRBV7-2; DNA: TGTGCCAGCAGCGTTAGCGGGGGGGCTTCTTACAATGAGCAGTTCTTC; CDR3: CASSVSGGASYNEQFF
size: .; D: .; J: TRBJ2-6; V: TRBV18; DNA: TGTGCCAGCTCCCGGGATGGGGCCAACGTCCTGACTTTC; CDR3: CASSRDGANVLTF
size: once; D: TRBD2; J: TRBJ2-3; V: TRBV4-2; DNA: TGTGCCAGCAGCCGGCGGGGGGGCCAAGACACAGATACGCAGTATTTT; CDR3: CASSRRGGQDTDTQYF
size: .; D: .; J: TRBJ2-1; V: TRBV11-2; DNA: TGTGCCAGCAGCTTAGACCAGGGCTCCTACAATGAGCAGTTCTTC; CDR3: CASSLDQGSYNEQFF
size: .; D: TRBD1; J: TRBJ1-5; V: TRBV6-5; DNA: TGTGCCAGCAGTTTAGGGGGACAGACTAGCAATCAGCCCCAGCATTTT; CDR3: CASSLGGQTSNQPQHF
size: once; D: .; J: TRBJ2-7; V: TRBV11-2; DNA: TGTGCCAGCAGCTCCTACTTCCCGGGACAAGACTACGAGCAGTACTTC; CDR3: CASSSYFPGQDYEQYF
size: .; D: .; J: TRBJ2-3; V: TRBV28; DNA: TGTGCCAGCAGCTCCGGAGCTACGCAGTATTTT; CDR3: CASSSGATQYF
size: .; D: TRBD1; J: TRBJ1-2; V: TRBV15; DNA: TGTGCCACCAGCAGCCCCCGCGAGGGGACAGCCTATGGCTACACCTTC; CDR3: CATSSPREGTAYGYTF
size: .; D: TRBD1; J: TRBJ1-6; V: TRBV28; DNA: TGTGCCAGCAGTGCTCCCGGGAACAGGGGGGCCCAAGGACCCCTCCACTTT; CDR3: CASSAPGNRGAQGPLHF
size: once; D: TRBD2; J: TRBJ2-3; V: TRBV6-5; DNA: TGTGCCAGCACAGCGGGGGTGAGCACAGATACGCAGTATTTT; CDR3: CASTAGVSTDTQYF
size: .; D: .; J: TRBJ2-3; V: TRBV28; DNA: TGTGCCAGCAGCTCTGATTCCGGGATGTACACAGATACGCAGTATTTT; CDR3: CASSSDSGMYTDTQYF
size: .; D: .; J: TRBJ1-4; V: TRBV3-1/TRBV3-2; DNA: TGTGCCAGCAGCCATGCCTCCGGTCATGAAAAACTGTTTTTT; CDR3: CASSHASGHEKLFF
size: .; D: .; J: TRBJ1-2; V: TRBV5-4; DNA: TGTGCCAGCAGCTTAGGAACAGGAACTACAAACTATGGCTACACCTTC; CDR3: CASSLGTGTTNYGYTF
size: .; D: .; J: TRBJ1-6; V: TRBV5-6; DNA: TGTGCCAGCAGCTTAGGAGGGTATGGGTCACCCCTCCACTTT; CDR3: CASSLGGYGSPLHF
size: .; D: .; J: TRBJ1-2; V: TRBV11-2; DNA: TGTGCCAGCAGCTCAAATGCAGTATACAGGGCCTATGGCTACACCTTC; CDR3: CASSSNAVYRAYGYTF
size: once; D: .; J: TRBJ1-6; V: TRBV5-1; DNA: TGCGCCAGCAGCTTGGGACAGGCCAGATATAATTCACCCCTCCACTTT; CDR3: CASSLGQARYNSPLHF
size: .; D: .; J: TRBJ1-2; V: TRBV12-3/TRBV12-4; DNA: TGTGCCAGCAGTTTTAGTCGGTATGGCTACACCTTC; CDR3: CASSFSRYGYTF
size: .; D: .; J: TRBJ1-5; V: TRBV5-1; DNA: TGCGCCAGCAGCTTCATGCGGCAGCCCCAGCATTTT; CDR3: CASSFMRQPQHF
size: few; D: TRBD1; J: TRBJ2-7; V: TRBV10-1; DNA: TGCGCCAGCAGTGATAATAGGGACAGGACCTACGAGCAGTACTTC; CDR3: CASSDNRDRTYEQYF
size: .; D: TRBD2; J: TRBJ2-3; V: TRBV3-1/TRBV3-2; DNA: TGTGCCAGCAGCCAAGATCCCCTAGCGGGGAGCACAGATACGCAGTATTTT; CDR3: CASSQDPLAGSTDTQYF
size: .; D: .; J: TRBJ2-7; V: TRBV19; DNA: TGTGCCAGTAGTACTCGGACAGTCTCCTACGAGCAGTACTTC; CDR3: CASSTRTVSYEQYF
size: .; D: .; J: TRBJ1-1; V: TRBV27; DNA: TGTGCCAGCAGCCCTGGAGCGGGCGTTTTCACTGAAGCTTTCTTT; CDR3: CASSPGAGVFTEAFF